The 20 T cell receptor beta chains below come from one sample, sequenced in a study of T cell repertoires in cytomegalovirus infection. Which antigens these TCRs recognize remains unknown. From the reads, TCRdb called clonotypes with MiXCR, one entry per CDR3 protein. Here the sample spans some 500,000 distinct CDR3 sequences, 25% to 35% being singletons. The source material was cultured PBMCs, sampled from culture after CMV antigen stimulation. The receptors were gathered from a human donor in good health (CMV status not recorded). Some clones in this sample may be carry-over from other donors' samples.

The chain has TRBV4-1 and TRBJ2-2; TRBD2 matches at 7 bases. CDR3 length equals 19 residues. Per the germline V gene, CDR1 is MGHRA and CDR2 is YSYEKL. Trimming removed 1 base from V and 6 bases from J; junction bases left unmatched: 17. This CDR3 reads CASSQGSSGTPPAAGELFF. DNA of the CDR3: TGCGCCAGCAGCCAAGGTTCCAGCGGGACTCCCCCTGCTGCCGGGGAGCTGTTTTTT.

This clonotype has a count of ten or more. The chain is built from TRBV7-8 and TRBJ2-7; the D gene could be TRBD1 or TRBD2 (5 bases each). CDR3 length: 14 residues. CDR1 is SGHVS, CDR2 FQNEAQ, per germline. Trimming shortened V by 4 bases and J by 6 bases, and 16 bases separated the two germline ends. CDR3 nucleotides: TGTGCCAGCAGCTCCGGGGCCGTATCCGGCGAGCAGTACTTC. This translates into CASSSGAVSGEQYF.

This clonotype was detected a few times. The chain has TRBV7-2 and TRBJ2-1; D not resolved. The ends were cut back, 5 bases at V and 3 bases at J, with 8 bases in the middle. Germline values: CDR1 SGHTA, CDR2 FQGNSA. This CDR3 region has 13 residues. CDR3 residues: CASSPILYNEQFF. As DNA, the CDR3 is TGTGCCAGCAGCCCGATCCTCTACAATGAGCAGTTCTTC.

The chain links TRBV20-1 to TRBJ2-1; D perhaps matches TRBD2 (6 bases). The V end lost 0 bases, the J end lost 3 bases, and 12 bases lay between the germline ends. CDR1 and CDR2 from the germline V gene are DFQATT and SNEGSKA (reference sequence). The CDR3 runs 15 residues. CDR3 protein: CSARDQQGGYNEQFF. Written as DNA, the CDR3 is TGCAGTGCTAGAGATCAGCAGGGAGGCTACAATGAGCAGTTCTTC.

The table lists this clonotype with a count of one. A much larger clone is a single base away; this may be a read error. The rearrangement uses TRBV25-1 and TRBJ1-4; TRBD1 matches at 8 bases. CDR1 MGHDK and CDR2 SYGVNS come from the germline V gene. Trimming took 2 bases from V and 14 from J; bases not matched to a gene: 16. The CDR3 loop spans 16 amino acids. CDR3 protein: CASSEDWTGTLGRLFF. CDR3 bases: TGTGCCAGCAGTGAAGACTGGACAGGGACTCTCGGAAGGCTGTTTTTT.

The chain is built from TRBV30 and TRBJ1-2; D gene uncertain. The germline V gene encodes CDR1 GTSNPN and CDR2 SVGIG (reference sequence). This CDR3 comprises 14 residues. Trimming took 0 bases from V and 8 from J, leaving 16 bases between them. CDR3 amino acids: CAWSVQAVWRGYTF. CDR3 DNA sequence: TGTGCCTGGAGTGTCCAGGCTGTTTGGAGGGGCTACACCTTC. Variable domain in full (rest from reference TRBV30 and TRBJ1-2): SQTIHQWPATLVQPVGSPLSLECTVEGTSNPNLYWYRQAAGRGLQLLFYSVGIGQISSEVPQNLSASRPQDRQFILSSKKLLLSDSGFYLCAWSVQAVWRGYTFGSGTRLTVV.

The chain couples TRBV7-2 to TRBJ2-1, with unresolved D. There are 11 residues in the CDR3. V was clipped by 5 bases and J by 14 bases, with 13 bases between them. The germline V gene has CDR1 SGHTA and CDR2 FQGNSA. The CDR3 is CASSPGPVEFF. DNA for the CDR3: TGTGCCAGCAGCCCAGGTCCGGTCGAGTTCTTC.

This chain uses TRBV30 with TRBJ1-1, with D tentatively TRBD1 (5 bases). V lost 0 bases, J lost 10 bases, and 12 bases lay in between. The CDR3 spans 12 residues. Germline V gene data show CDR1 as GTSNPN and CDR2 as SVGIG (reference sequence). CDR3 DNA sequence: TGTGCCTGGAGTGTATCGACAGAATTAGCTTTCTTT. Amino acids: CAWSVSTELAFF. The variable domain in full, with the rest retrieved from reference TRBV30 and TRBJ1-1, is SQTIHQWPATLVQPVGSPLSLECTVEGTSNPNLYWYRQAAGRGLQLLFYSVGIGQISSEVPQNLSASRPQDRQFILSSKKLLLSDSGFYLCAWSVSTELAFFGQGTRLTVV.

This clonotype was detected a few times. The V call is TRBV2, the J call TRBJ2-1; D is perhaps TRBD2 (6 bases). CDR1 is SNHLY and CDR2 is FYNNEI in the germline V gene. The ends were cut back, 10 bases at V and 3 bases at J, with 16 bases in the middle. The CDR3 has 14 residues. The CDR3 loop is CATRAGGIYNEQFF. The CDR3, as DNA: TGTGCCACCCGGGCCGGGGGAATCTACAATGAGCAGTTCTTC.

This clonotype was seen at least ten times. This CDR3 is CASSRGTGRAYNEQFF. CDR3 DNA sequence: TGTGCCAGTAGTAGGGGGACAGGGAGGGCGTACAATGAGCAGTTCTTC. The chain couples TRBV19 to TRBJ2-1; 9 nucleotides match TRBD1. The trim removed 4 bases at V and 4 bases at J, leaving 8 bases unmatched. This CDR3 spans 16 amino acids. The germline gives CDR1 LNHDA, CDR2 SQIVND (reference sequence). The variable domain in full, with the rest retrieved from reference TRBV19 and TRBJ2-1, is DGGITQSPKYLFRKEGQNVTLSCEQNLNHDAMYWYRQDPGQGLRLIYYSQIVNDFQKGDIAEGYSVSREKKESFPLTVTSAQKNPTAFYLCASSRGTGRAYNEQFFGPGTRLTVL.

This clonotype showed up just a few times. The chain couples TRBV7-9 to TRBJ2-1; TRBD2 agrees at 9 bases. The CDR3 loop spans 17 amino acids. Per the germline V gene, CDR1 is SEHNR and CDR2 is FQNEAQ (reference sequence). V was clipped by 0 bases and J by 6 bases; unmatched bases: 9. The chain's CDR3 is CASSLASGGTLSNEQFF. The CDR3 DNA follows: TGTGCCAGCAGCTTAGCTAGCGGGGGTACTCTAAGCAATGAGCAGTTCTTC. Based on the CDR3 plus reference TRBV7-9 and TRBJ2-1, the full variable domain is DTGVSQNPRHKITKRGQNVTFRCDPISEHNRLYWYRQTLGQGPEFLTYFQNEAQLEKSRLLSDRFSAERPKGSFSTLEIQRTEQGDSAMYLCASSLASGGTLSNEQFFGPGTRLTVL.

This clonotype was seen more than once but under ten times. This chain connects TRBV12-3 or TRBV12-4 to TRBJ1-1; D is unresolved. Trimming stripped 6 bases from V and 6 bases from J, with 11 bases between. The CDR3 runs 12 residues. The CDR3 protein is CASRSDGSEAFF. Here the CDR3 DNA reads TGTGCCAGCAGATCGGACGGATCTGAAGCTTTCTTT.

This chain uses TRBV10-3 with TRBJ2-1; D uncertain. Trimming left V 3 bases short and J 6 bases short, with 12 bases between. Germline CDR1 reads ENHRY; CDR2 reads SYGVKD. The CDR3 loop spans 14 amino acids. CDR3: CAISDGRASNEQFF. As DNA, the CDR3 is TGTGCCATCAGTGACGGACGAGCCTCCAATGAGCAGTTCTTC.

This clonotype has at least ten counts. CDR3 in DNA: TGTGCCAGCAGCGTTGATACGGGACAGGGGGTGCGCAATGAGCAGTTCTTC. Translated, it gives CASSVDTGQGVRNEQFF. The chain joins TRBV9 to TRBJ2-1, with 11 bases matching TRBD1. Germline trimming cut 2 bases from V and 6 bases from J; bases unmatched to any gene: 10. The CDR3 runs 17 residues. CDR1 is SGDLS, CDR2 YYNGEE, per germline.

The rearrangement uses TRBV15 and TRBJ1-5, with D possibly being TRBD1 (5 bases). The CDR3 runs to 14 residues. V was pared by 4 bases and J by 2 bases, with 9 bases between. The germline V gene has CDR1 LNHNV and CDR2 YYDKDF (reference sequence). The CDR3 reads CATSTRGGNQPQHF. The CDR3, as DNA: TGTGCCACCAGCACGAGAGGGGGCAATCAGCCCCAGCATTTT.

The chain links TRBV10-3 to TRBJ1-5; 7 bases are a match to TRBD1. V lost 5 bases to trimming and J lost 5 bases; unmatched junction nucleotides: 0. The CDR3 is 12 residues long. CDR1 and CDR2 from the germline V gene are ENHRY and SYGVKD. Here the CDR3 DNA reads TGTGCCATCAGTCAGGGGGATCAGCCCCAGCATTTT. It encodes CAISQGDQPQHF.

This clonotype appeared many times. V gene TRBV7-2 combines with J gene TRBJ1-5, with no clear D. CDR3 length: 12 amino acids. CDR1 SGHTA and CDR2 FQGNSA come from the germline V gene. Trimming stripped 3 bases from V and 7 bases from J, with 7 bases between. CDR3 sequence reads: CASSFGGQPQHF. CDR3 in DNA: TGTGCCAGCAGCTTTGGAGGCCAGCCCCAGCATTTT.

The gene calls are TRBV4-1 and TRBJ1-4, with a weak D call TRBD1 (6 bases). Trimming shortened V by 1 base and J by 8 bases, and 14 bases separated the two germline ends. CDR3 length equals 15 residues. In germline, CDR1 is MGHRA, CDR2 YSYEKL. CDR3 coding DNA: TGCGCCAGCAGCCAAGGGGTACAGGGACGAGAAAAACTGTTTTTT. Protein sequence: CASSQGVQGREKLFF.

The genes are TRBV7-2 and TRBJ2-2, with D uncertain. The V gene lost 5 bases and the J gene lost 8 bases, with 21 bases spanning the gap. Germline CDR1 is SGHTA and CDR2 is FQGNSA. The CDR3 consists of 16 residues. CDR3 bases: TGTGCCAGCAGCCTCCACGCCCACGCAGAACTGGGGGAGCTGTTTTTT. Residues: CASSLHAHAELGELFF.

This clonotype was counted between two and nine times. This rearrangement joins TRBV12-5 to TRBJ1-1; the D gene is possibly TRBD1 (5 bases). From germline, CDR1 is LGHNT and CDR2 FRNRAP. V was trimmed by 7 bases and J by 5 bases, leaving 20 bases between them. The CDR3 sequence is 15 residues long. DNA for the CDR3: TGTGCTAGTGCCCTCTCATCAGGGTATGGGACTGAAGCTTTCTTT. Translated: CASALSSGYGTEAFF.